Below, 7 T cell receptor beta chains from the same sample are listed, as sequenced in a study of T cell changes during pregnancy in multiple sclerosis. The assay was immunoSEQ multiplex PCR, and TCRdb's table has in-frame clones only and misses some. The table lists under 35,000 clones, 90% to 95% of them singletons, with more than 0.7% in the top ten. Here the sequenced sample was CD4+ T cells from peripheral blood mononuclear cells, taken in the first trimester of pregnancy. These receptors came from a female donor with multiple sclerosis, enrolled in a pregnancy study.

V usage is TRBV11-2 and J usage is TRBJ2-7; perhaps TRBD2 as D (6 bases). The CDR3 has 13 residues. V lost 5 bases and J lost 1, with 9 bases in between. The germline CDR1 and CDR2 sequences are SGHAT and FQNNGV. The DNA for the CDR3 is TGTGCCAGCAGCCGGGACTCTTCCTACGAGCAGTACTTC. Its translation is CASSRDSSYEQYF.

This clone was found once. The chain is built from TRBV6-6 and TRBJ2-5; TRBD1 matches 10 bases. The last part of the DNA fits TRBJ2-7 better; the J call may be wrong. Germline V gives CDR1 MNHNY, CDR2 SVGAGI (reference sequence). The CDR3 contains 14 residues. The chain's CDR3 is CASSYGQGGHEQYF. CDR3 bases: TGTGCCAGCAGTTACGGACAGGGGGGGCACGAGCAGTACTTC.

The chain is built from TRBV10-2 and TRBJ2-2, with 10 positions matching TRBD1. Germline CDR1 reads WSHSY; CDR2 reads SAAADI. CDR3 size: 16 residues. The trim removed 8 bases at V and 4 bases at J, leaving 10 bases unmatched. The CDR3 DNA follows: TGCGCCAGCTTTTCCGGGACAGGGGTACCCACCGGGGAGCTGTTTTTT. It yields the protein CASFSGTGVPTGELFF.

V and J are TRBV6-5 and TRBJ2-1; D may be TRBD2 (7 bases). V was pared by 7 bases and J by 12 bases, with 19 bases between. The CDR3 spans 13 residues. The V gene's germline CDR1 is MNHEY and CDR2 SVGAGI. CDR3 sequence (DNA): TGTGCCAGCACCCCTTTCAGGGGCGGGGGGCAGTTCTTC. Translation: CASTPFRGGGQFF.

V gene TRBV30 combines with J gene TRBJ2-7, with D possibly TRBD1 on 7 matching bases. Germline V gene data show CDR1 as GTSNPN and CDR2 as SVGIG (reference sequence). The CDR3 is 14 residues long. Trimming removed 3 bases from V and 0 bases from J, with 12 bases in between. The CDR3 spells CAWSQGGSSYEQYF. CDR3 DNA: TGTGCCTGGAGCCAGGGGGGAAGCTCCTACGAGCAGTACTTC.

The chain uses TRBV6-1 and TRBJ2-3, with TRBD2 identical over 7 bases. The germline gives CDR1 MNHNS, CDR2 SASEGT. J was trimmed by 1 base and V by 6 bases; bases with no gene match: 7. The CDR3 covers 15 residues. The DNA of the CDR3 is TGTGCCAGCAGAGACCCGGGGGGTCGCACAGATACGCAGTATTTT. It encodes CASRDPGGRTDTQYF.

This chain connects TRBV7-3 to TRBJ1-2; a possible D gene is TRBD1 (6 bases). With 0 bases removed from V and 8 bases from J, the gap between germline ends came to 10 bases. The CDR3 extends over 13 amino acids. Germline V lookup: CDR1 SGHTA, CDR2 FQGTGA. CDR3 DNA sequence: TGTGCCAGCAGCTTAACGGGACAAAGCGGCTACACCTTC. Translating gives CASSLTGQSGYTF.